The source of this TCR beta chain is a study of long-term antiretroviral therapy in people with HIV. In regard to this clone: Its antigen is currently unknown.

Study-level points and caveats: Among HIV repertoires, CDR3 length ranges were narrower than those of controls. Specimens of blood were obtained during about 2003 to 2018, possibly under older ART regimens.

The libraries were made with immunoSEQ v3.0 at survey level. Data came from immunoSEQ multiplex PCR; TCRdb stores just in-frame clones and leaves some out. The sample lists 30,000 to 40,000 clones, around 75% seen once, with 3% to 3.5% in the top ten. The CDR3 contains 12 residues. Germline-derived CDR1 and CDR2 are SQVTM and ANQGSEA. The samples, holding about 0.95-10 million cryopreserved PBMC, were thawed before DNA extraction was carried out. This specimen consisted of unsorted PBMCs, obtained 1.9 years after starting antiretroviral therapy. The receptor's source is a man between 18 and 29 years old with HIV. J is TRBJ1-1 and V is TRBV29-1, with TRBD1 matching over 8 bases. CDR3 region: CAVGTGNTEAFF. In DNA form, the CDR3 reads TGCGCAGTGGGGACAGGGAACACTGAAGCTTTCTTT.